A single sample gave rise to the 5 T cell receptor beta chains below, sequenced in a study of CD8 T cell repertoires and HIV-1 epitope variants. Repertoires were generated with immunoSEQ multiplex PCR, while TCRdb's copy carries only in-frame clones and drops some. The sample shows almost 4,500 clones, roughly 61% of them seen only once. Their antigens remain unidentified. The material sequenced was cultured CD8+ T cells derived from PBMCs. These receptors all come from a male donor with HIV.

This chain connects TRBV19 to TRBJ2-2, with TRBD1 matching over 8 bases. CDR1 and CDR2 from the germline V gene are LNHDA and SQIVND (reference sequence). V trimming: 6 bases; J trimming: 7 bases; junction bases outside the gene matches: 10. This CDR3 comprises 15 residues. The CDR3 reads CASRTEQGAGGELFF. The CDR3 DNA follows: TGTGCCAGTAGAACAGAGCAGGGGGCCGGCGGGGAGCTGTTTTTT.

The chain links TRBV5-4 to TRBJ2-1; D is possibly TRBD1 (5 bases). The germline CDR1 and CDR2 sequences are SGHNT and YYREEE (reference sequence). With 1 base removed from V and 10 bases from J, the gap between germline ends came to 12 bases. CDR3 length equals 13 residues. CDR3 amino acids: CASSLSQGSEQFF. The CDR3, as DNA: TGTGCCAGCAGCTTGTCGCAGGGCAGCGAGCAGTTCTTC.

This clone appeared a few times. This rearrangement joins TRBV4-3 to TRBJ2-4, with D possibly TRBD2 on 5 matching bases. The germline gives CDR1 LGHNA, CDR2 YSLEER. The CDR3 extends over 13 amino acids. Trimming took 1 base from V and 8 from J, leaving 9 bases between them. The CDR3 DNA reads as TGCGCCAGCAGCCAAGGGGTGAGGGACATTCAGTACTTC. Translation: CASSQGVRDIQYF.

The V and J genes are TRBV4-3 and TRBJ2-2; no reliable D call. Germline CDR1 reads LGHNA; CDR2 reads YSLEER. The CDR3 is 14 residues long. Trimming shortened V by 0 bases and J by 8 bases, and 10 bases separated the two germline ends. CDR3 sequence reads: CASSQDPSAGELFF. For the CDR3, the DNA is TGCGCCAGCAGCCAAGACCCGTCAGCGGGGGAGCTGTTTTTT.

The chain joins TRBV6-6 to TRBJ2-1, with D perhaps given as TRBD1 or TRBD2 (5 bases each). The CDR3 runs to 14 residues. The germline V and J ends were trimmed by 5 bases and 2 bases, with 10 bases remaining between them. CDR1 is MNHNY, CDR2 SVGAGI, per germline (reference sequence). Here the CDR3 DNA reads TGTGCCAGCAGTGTGGGGGACGCCTACAATGAGCAGTTCTTC. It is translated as CASSVGDAYNEQFF.